The T cell receptor beta chain described here comes from a study of molecular identifiers for immune sequencing clone quantification. Germline CDR1 is LNHDA and CDR2 is SQIVND (reference sequence). V was clipped by 7 bases and J by 3 bases; unmatched bases: 9. This CDR3 has 15 amino acids. As previously described, bulk TCR libraries were made using listed TCR primers. TCRdb re-derived calls from the PCR reads in MiXCR, one entry per CDR3 protein. Here the sample spans some 320,000 distinct CDR3 sequences, around a fifth being singletons. Libraries used roughly 18,000 to 1,100,000 sorted naive CD8 T cells and 10%, 30% or 50% RNA input. Sorting selected naive CD8 T cells with a CD8+CD4-CCR7+CD45RA+ phenotype.

The sequencing input was naive CD8+ T cells from blood, with Jurkat cell RNA spiked in. Subset specified: FACS-sorted CD8+CD4-CCR7+CD45RA+ naive T cells. The chain joins TRBV19 to TRBJ2-7, with 10 nucleotides matching TRBD1. This TCR came from a human donor in good health. Some libraries in this study had Jurkat cell RNA spiked in. The CDR3 spells CASTVGTGAIYEQYF. The DNA for the CDR3 is TGTGCCAGTACCGTAGGGACAGGGGCCATCTACGAGCAGTACTTC. Filled out from reference TRBV19 and TRBJ2-7, the complete variable domain reads DGGITQSPKYLFRKEGQNVTLSCEQNLNHDAMYWYRQDPGQGLRLIYYSQIVNDFQKGDIAEGYSVSREKKESFPLTVTSAQKNPTAFYLCASTVGTGAIYEQYFGPGTRLTVT.